The 2 T cell receptor beta chains below all came from one sample that was sequenced in a study of response to subunit inactivated influenza vaccine. TCRdb reprocessed the RT-PCR reads with MiXCR, giving one entry per CDR3 protein. In the table there are about 520,000 distinct CDR3 sequences, roughly 9.8% of which are singletons. The sample was PBMCs from blood, taken more than 35 days after vaccination. The receptors originated from a man aged 50-60 years who received an inactivated influenza vaccine.

The rearrangement joins TRBV4-3 to TRBJ2-5; TRBD2 matches at 9 bases. CDR3 length: 16 amino acids. V dropped 4 bases and J dropped 7; count of bases not matched to a gene: 13. Germline loops: CDR1 LGHNA, CDR2 YSLEER. The CDR3 region has the DNA TGCGCCAGCAGCCCCACACGGCTAGCGGGAATAGGGACCCAGTACTTC. Amino acid sequence: CASSPTRLAGIGTQYF.

In this sample, this clonotype turned up a few times. The chain carries TRBV15 and TRBJ1-2; D gene ambiguous. Trimming took off 0 bases at V and 6 bases at J, with 5 bases between the two ends. CDR3 size: 12 residues. Germline loops: CDR1 LNHNV, CDR2 YYDKDF (reference sequence). CDR3 sequence: CATSRENNGYTF. Written as DNA, the CDR3 is TGTGCCACCAGCAGAGAAAATAATGGCTACACCTTC.